A single sample gave rise to the 17 T cell receptor beta chains below, sequenced in a study of OX40 agonist ivuxolimab in advanced cancers. This table comes from immunoSEQ multiplex PCR, and its TCRdb copy is limited to in-frame clones, with some not included. The table lists tens of thousands of clones, roughly 84% of them singletons. Sequences were derived from CD4+ or CD8+ T cells sorted from blood, sampled in a trial of the OX40 agonist ivuxolimab. The origin of the receptors is an adult with an advanced solid tumor such as melanoma, head and neck, liver or kidney cancer.

The rearrangement links TRBV12-5 to TRBJ2-3; no clear D gene. V lost 3 bases and J lost 1, with 5 bases in between. Per the germline V gene, CDR1 is LGHNT and CDR2 is FRNRAP. The CDR3 totals 13 residues. CDR3 DNA: TGTGCTAGTGGTTTTTCGGGCACAGATACGCAGTATTTT. Its translation is CASGFSGTDTQYF.

The chain is built from TRBV11-2 and TRBJ1-1, with TRBD1 identical over 7 bases. V lost 5 bases, J lost 7 bases, and 7 bases stayed unmatched. Germline loops: CDR1 SGHAT, CDR2 FQNNGV. The CDR3 length is 13 residues. In DNA form, the CDR3 reads TGTGCCAGCAGCCCGCGAGGGGGCCGTGAAGCTTTCTTT. Its translation: CASSPRGGREAFF.

The gene calls are TRBV6-5 and TRBJ1-5; no firm D call. Germline CDR1 reads MNHEY; CDR2 reads SVGAGI. Deletions cut 2 bases from V and 5 bases from J, with 10 bases between. The length of the CDR3 is 14 residues. CDR3 sequence reads: CASSYRVLDQPQHF. Written as DNA, the CDR3 is TGTGCCAGCAGTTACAGGGTATTGGATCAGCCCCAGCATTTT.

The chain recombines TRBV27 with TRBJ1-5, with 9 bases lining up with TRBD1. J was trimmed by 10 bases and V by 5 bases; bases with no gene match: 9. Germline V gene sequence: CDR1 MNHEY, CDR2 SMNVEV (reference sequence). The CDR3 totals 14 residues. For the CDR3, the DNA is TGTGCCAGCAGTCCCCGGGACAGGGTTGTTCCCCAGCATTTT. As protein: CASSPRDRVVPQHF.

The chain links TRBV7-3 to TRBJ2-3, with D perhaps TRBD1 (6 bases). The V end was cut by 7 bases, the J end by 2 bases, with 16 bases between. This CDR3 spans 15 amino acids. Germline V gene data show CDR1 as SGHTA and CDR2 as FQGTGA. The CDR3 sequence: CASTVTGLATDTQYF. The CDR3 nucleotides read TGTGCCAGCACAGTTACAGGGCTGGCCACAGATACGCAGTATTTT.

V is TRBV28 and J is TRBJ1-1; unclear D gene. V lost 4 bases and J 4 bases, leaving 10 bases between the germline ends. Germline CDR1 is MDHEN and CDR2 is SYDVKM. The length of the CDR3 is 13 residues. CDR3 loop: CASSSRTGTEAFF. CDR3 nucleotides: TGTGCCAGCAGTTCTCGGACGGGCACTGAAGCTTTCTTT.

This sequence joins TRBV5-1 and TRBJ2-7; 8 nucleotides agree with TRBD1. The CDR3 is made up of 14 amino acids. Germline V gene lookup returns CDR1 SGHRS and CDR2 YFSETQ. With V trimmed by 4 bases and J by 5 bases, 8 bases remained unmatched. CDR3 DNA sequence: TGCGCCAGCAGCCCGGGGACAGGACTAAACGAGCAGTACTTC. Its protein product is CASSPGTGLNEQYF.

This chain connects TRBV5-1 to TRBJ2-1, with 11 bases aligning to TRBD1. Losses at the gene ends were 3 bases for V and 0 bases for J; bases not matched to a gene: 5. The germline CDR1 and CDR2 sequences are SGHRS and YFSETQ. The CDR3 has 17 residues. The CDR3 protein is CASSSWTGGSSYNEQFF. The CDR3, as DNA: TGCGCCAGCAGCTCCTGGACAGGGGGCAGCTCCTACAATGAGCAGTTCTTC.

The chain couples TRBV11-3 to TRBJ1-1; the D is unclear. Germline V gene sequence: CDR1 SGHNT, CDR2 YENEEA. This CDR3 comprises 13 residues. V lost 5 bases, J lost 4 bases, and 11 bases lay in between. The CDR3 nucleotides are TGTGCCAGCAGCCTCCTGCGGGGCACTGAAGCTTTCTTT. Encoded protein: CASSLLRGTEAFF.

Here the CDR3 reads CASSFGVGLFF. Here the CDR3 DNA reads TGTGCCAGCAGCTTTGGGGTAGGGCTGTTTTTT. The J gene is TRBJ2-2, the V gene TRBV11-2; D is undetermined. The CDR3 length is 11 residues. The ends were cut back, 3 bases at V and 13 bases at J, with 9 bases in the middle. The V gene's germline CDR1 is SGHAT and CDR2 FQNNGV.

This chain links TRBV5-1 with TRBJ1-2; 8 nucleotides agree with TRBD1. Per the germline V gene, CDR1 is SGHRS and CDR2 is YFSETQ. This CDR3 is built from 14 residues. Trimming removed 4 bases from V and 3 bases from J; junction bases left unmatched: 5. This CDR3 is CASSVDRGDYGYTF. In DNA, the CDR3 is TGCGCCAGCAGCGTCGACAGGGGTGACTATGGCTACACCTTC.

The chain employs TRBV30 and TRBJ2-2, with a possible D match to TRBD1 (6 bases). The CDR3 has 15 residues. The germline CDR1 and CDR2 sequences are GTSNPN and SVGIG (reference sequence). V lost 6 bases and J lost 5, with 19 bases in between. The CDR3 reads CACRTGTRTTGELFF. DNA for the CDR3: TGTGCCTGCCGGACCGGGACACGGACTACCGGGGAGCTGTTTTTT.

The V call is TRBV11-2, the J call TRBJ1-1; D is unclear. The CDR3 contains 10 residues. CDR1 and CDR2 (germline): SGHAT, FQNNGV. The germline V and J ends were trimmed by 2 bases and 11 bases, with 6 bases remaining between them. CDR3 DNA sequence: TGTGCCAGCAGCTTAAGGGAGGCTTTCTTT. This translates into CASSLREAFF.

V is TRBV29-1 and J is TRBJ1-4; 8 nucleotides line up with TRBD1. V was clipped by 5 bases and J by 8 bases; unmatched bases: 10. This CDR3 spans 14 amino acids. The V gene's germline CDR1 is SQVTM and CDR2 ANQGSEA. CDR3 region: CSVRAQGAGEKLFF. DNA for the CDR3: TGCAGCGTTCGCGCCCAGGGGGCTGGGGAAAAACTGTTTTTT. The complete variable domain, with remaining parts taken from reference TRBV29-1 and TRBJ1-4, reads SAVISQKPSRDICQRGTSLTIQCQVDSQVTMMFWYRQQPGQSLTLIATANQGSEATYESGFVIDKFPISRPNLTFSTLTVSNMSPEDSSIYLCSVRAQGAGEKLFFGSGTQLSVL.

The J gene is TRBJ2-7, the V gene TRBV11-3; D uncertain. The V end lost 1 base, the J end lost 0 bases, and 7 bases lay between the germline ends. The CDR3 totals 14 residues. Per germline, CDR1 SGHNT and CDR2 YENEEA. The CDR3 nucleotides are TGTGCCAGCAGCTTAGGAGGTAGCTCCTACGAGCAGTACTTC. Translated, it gives CASSLGGSSYEQYF.

The CDR3 coding sequence is TGTGCCAGCAGCTTATTAGCGGGAGACCCAGATACGCAGTATTTT. This encodes CASSLLAGDPDTQYF. The chain combines TRBV7-9 with TRBJ2-3; 9 nucleotides agree with TRBD2. Germline V lookup: CDR1 SEHNR, CDR2 FQNEAQ (reference sequence). CDR3 size: 15 residues. The trim removed 2 bases at V and 4 bases at J, leaving 4 bases unmatched.

In this sample, this clone turned up once. V usage is TRBV6-1 and J usage is TRBJ2-4; D call uncertain. Trimming took off 4 bases at V and 1 base at J, with 17 bases between the two ends. Germline assignment: CDR1 MNHNS and CDR2 SASEGT. This CDR3 contains 17 residues. CDR3 region: CASSAFTSSSAKNIQYF. The DNA for the CDR3 is TGTGCCAGCAGTGCCTTTACATCGAGTTCGGCCAAAAACATTCAGTACTTC.